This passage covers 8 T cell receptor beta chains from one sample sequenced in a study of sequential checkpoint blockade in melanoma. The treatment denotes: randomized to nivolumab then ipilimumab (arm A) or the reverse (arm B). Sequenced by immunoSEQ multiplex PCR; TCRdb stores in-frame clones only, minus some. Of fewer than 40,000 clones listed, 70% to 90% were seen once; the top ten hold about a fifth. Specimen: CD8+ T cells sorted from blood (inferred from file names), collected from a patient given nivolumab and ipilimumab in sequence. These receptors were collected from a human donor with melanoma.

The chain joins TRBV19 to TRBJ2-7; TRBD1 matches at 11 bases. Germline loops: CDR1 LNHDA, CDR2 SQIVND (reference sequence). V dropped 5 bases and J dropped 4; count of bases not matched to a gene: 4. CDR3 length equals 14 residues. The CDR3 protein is CASSGRDRGYEQYF. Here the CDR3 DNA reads TGTGCCAGTAGTGGCCGGGACAGGGGGTACGAGCAGTACTTC. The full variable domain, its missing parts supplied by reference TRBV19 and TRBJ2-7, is DGGITQSPKYLFRKEGQNVTLSCEQNLNHDAMYWYRQDPGQGLRLIYYSQIVNDFQKGDIAEGYSVSREKKESFPLTVTSAQKNPTAFYLCASSGRDRGYEQYFGPGTRLTVT.

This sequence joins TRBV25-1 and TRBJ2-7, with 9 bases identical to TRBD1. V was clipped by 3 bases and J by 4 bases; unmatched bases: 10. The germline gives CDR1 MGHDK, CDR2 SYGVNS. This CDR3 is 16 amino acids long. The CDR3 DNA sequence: TGTGCCAGCAGTGACTCGGTGGGACAGGGTGAATACGAGCAGTACTTC. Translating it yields CASSDSVGQGEYEQYF.

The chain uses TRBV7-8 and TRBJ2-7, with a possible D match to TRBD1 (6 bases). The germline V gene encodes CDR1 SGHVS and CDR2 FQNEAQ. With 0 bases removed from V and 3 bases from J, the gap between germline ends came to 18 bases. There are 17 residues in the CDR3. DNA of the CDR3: TGTGCCAGCAGCTTAGCGGGGGCAGGGAAGGGAGTCTACGAGCAGTACTTC. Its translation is CASSLAGAGKGVYEQYF.

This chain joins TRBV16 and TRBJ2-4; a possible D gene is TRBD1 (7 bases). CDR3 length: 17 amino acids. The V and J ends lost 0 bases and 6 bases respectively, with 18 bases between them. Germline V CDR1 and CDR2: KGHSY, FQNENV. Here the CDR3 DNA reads TGTGCCAGCAGCCAATCGAAAGGGGGGACAGATGGAAACATTCAGTACTTC. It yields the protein CASSQSKGGTDGNIQYF.

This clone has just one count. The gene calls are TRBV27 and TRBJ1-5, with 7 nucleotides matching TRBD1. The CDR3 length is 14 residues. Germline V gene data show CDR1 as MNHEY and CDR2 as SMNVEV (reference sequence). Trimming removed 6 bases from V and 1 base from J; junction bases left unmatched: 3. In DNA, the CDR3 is TGTGCCAGCAGCGAGACAGGGAGCAATCAGCCCCAGCATTTT. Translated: CASSETGSNQPQHF.

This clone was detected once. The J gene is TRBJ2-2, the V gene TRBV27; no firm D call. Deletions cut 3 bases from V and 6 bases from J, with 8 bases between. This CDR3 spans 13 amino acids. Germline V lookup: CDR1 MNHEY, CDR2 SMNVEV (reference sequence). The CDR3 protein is CASSFTTPGELFF. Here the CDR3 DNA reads TGTGCCAGCAGTTTCACCACTCCCGGGGAGCTGTTTTTT.

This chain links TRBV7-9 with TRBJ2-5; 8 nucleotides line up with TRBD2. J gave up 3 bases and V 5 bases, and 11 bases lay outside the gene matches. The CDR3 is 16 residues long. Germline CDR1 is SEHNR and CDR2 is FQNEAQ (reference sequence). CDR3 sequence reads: CASSPIRGGAEETQYF. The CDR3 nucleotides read TGTGCCAGCAGCCCTATCCGGGGGGGGGCCGAAGAGACCCAGTACTTC.

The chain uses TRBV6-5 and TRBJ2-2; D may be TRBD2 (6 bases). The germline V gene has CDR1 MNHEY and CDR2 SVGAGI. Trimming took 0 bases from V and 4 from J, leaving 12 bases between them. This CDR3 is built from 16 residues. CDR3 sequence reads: CASSYSEEGPTGELFF. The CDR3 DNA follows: TGTGCCAGCAGTTACTCGGAGGAGGGACCCACCGGGGAGCTGTTTTTT.